This TCR beta chain was identified during a study of T cell changes during pregnancy in multiple sclerosis. Some clones are missing from TCRdb's copy, which holds only in-frame ones; the method was immunoSEQ multiplex PCR. Of 40,000 to 60,000 clones listed, roughly 95% are singletons. Germline V gene data show CDR1 as LNHDA and CDR2 as SQIVND (reference sequence). This CDR3 has 14 amino acids. Trimming pared 5 bases from V and 0 bases from J, leaving 7 bases between. This TCR was sampled from a female donor with multiple sclerosis, enrolled in a pregnancy study. The rearrangement uses TRBV19 and TRBJ1-4; D is perhaps TRBD1 (5 bases). The sequences come from CD4+ T cells from peripheral blood mononuclear cells, collected in the third trimester of pregnancy. CDR3 nucleotides: TGTGCCAGTAGTCAGACAGCAACTAATGAAAAACTGTTTTTT. This sequence encodes CASSQTATNEKLFF.